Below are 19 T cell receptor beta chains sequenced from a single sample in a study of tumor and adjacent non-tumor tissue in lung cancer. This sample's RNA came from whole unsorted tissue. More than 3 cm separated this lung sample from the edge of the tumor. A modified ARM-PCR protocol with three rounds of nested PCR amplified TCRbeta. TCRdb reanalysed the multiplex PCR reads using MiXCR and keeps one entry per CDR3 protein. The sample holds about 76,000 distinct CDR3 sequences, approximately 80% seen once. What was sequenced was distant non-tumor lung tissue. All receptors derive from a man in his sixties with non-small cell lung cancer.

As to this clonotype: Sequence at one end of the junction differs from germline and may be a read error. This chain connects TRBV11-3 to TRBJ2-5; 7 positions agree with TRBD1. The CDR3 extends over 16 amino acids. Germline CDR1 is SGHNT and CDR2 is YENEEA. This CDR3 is CASNLRGRTGQETQHF. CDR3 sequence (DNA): TGTGCCAGCAACTTAAGGGGTCGGACAGGACAAGAGACCCAGCACTTC.

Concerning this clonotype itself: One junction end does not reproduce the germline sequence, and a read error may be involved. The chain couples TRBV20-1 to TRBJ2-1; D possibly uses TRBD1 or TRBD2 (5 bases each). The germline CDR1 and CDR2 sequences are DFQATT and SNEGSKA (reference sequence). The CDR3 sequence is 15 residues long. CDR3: CNADTAVGPLNEQFF. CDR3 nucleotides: TGCAATGCTGACACAGCGGTGGGGCCGTTGAATGAGCAGTTCTTC.

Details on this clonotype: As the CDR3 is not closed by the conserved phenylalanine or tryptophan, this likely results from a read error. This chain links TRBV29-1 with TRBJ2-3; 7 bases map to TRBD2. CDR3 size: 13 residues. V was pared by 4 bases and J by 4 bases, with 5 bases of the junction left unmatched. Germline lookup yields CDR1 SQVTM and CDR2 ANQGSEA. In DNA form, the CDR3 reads TGCAGCGTTGTTGGGGGGGTGTCAGATACGCAGTATCTG. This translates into CSVVGGVSDTQYL.

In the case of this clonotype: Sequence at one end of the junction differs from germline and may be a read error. CDR3 coding DNA: TGCGTCAGCAGCCTCCCGACTAGCGGGGCCGACAATGAGCGGTTCTTC. As protein: CVSSLPTSGADNERFF. The rearrangement uses TRBV5-1 and TRBJ2-1; TRBD2 aligns across 11 bases. CDR1 SGHRS and CDR2 YFSETQ come from the germline V gene. This CDR3 spans 16 amino acids. Full variable domain (rest looked up from reference TRBV5-1 and TRBJ2-1): KAGVTQTPRYLIKTRGQQVTLSCSPISGHRSVSWYQQTPGQGLQFLFEYFSETQRNKGNFPGRFSGRQFSNSRSEMNVSTLELGDSALYLCVSSLPTSGADNERFFGPGTRLTVL.

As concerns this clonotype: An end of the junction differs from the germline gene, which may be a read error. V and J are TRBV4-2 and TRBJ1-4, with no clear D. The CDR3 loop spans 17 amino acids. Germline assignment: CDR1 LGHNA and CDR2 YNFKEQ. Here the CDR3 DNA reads TGCGCCAGCAGCCAACTAAGCGTGGCGGGTAATCAGGAAAAACTGTTGTTT. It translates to CASSQLSVAGNQEKLLF.

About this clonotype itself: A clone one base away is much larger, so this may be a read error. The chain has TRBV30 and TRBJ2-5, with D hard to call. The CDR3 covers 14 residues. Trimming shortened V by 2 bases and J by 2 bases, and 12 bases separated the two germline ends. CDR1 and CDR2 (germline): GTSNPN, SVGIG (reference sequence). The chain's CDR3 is CAWSIPGRQETQYF. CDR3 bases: TGTGCCTGGAGTATACCGGGCAGGCAAGAGACCCAGTACTTC.

The CDR3 coding sequence is TGTGCCATCAGTGTAGGGACAGGGGGCTCCGGAGACATTCAGTACTTC. It codes for CAISVGTGGSGDIQYF. J is TRBJ2-4 and V is TRBV10-3, with 12 bases matching TRBD1. After removal of 4 bases from V and 8 bases from J, the junction contained 9 bases not matched to a gene. There are 16 residues in the CDR3. Per germline, CDR1 ENHRY and CDR2 SYGVKD.

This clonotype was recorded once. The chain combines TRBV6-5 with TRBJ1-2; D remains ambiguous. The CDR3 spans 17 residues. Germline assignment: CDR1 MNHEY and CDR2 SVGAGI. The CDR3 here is CGSSSSGRRATNYGYTF. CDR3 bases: TGTGGTAGCAGTTCATCTGGACGGAGAGCGACTAACTATGGCTACACCTTC.

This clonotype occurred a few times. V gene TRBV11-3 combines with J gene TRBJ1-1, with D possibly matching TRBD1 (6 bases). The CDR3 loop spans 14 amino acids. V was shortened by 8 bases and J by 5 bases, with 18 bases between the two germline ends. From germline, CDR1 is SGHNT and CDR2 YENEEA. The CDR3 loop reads CASRSHGQQTEAFF. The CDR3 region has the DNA TGTGCCAGCCGCTCGCATGGACAGCAGACTGAAGCTTTCTTT.

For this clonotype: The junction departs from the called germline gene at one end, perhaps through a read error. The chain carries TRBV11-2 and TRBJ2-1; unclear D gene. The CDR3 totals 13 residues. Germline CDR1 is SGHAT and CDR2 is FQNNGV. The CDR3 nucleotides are TGTGCCAGCAGCTTAGAGCGCTGCAATGAACAGTCCTTC. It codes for CASSLERCNEQSF.

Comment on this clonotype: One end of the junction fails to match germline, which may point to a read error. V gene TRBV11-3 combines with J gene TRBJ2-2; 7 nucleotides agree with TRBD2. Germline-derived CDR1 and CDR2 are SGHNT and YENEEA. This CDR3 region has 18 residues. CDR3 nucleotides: TGTGCCAGCAGCTCCCGGGGAGCGGGACGATATAGAGCCGGCGAGCTGTTTTTT. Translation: CASSSRGAGRYRAGELFF.

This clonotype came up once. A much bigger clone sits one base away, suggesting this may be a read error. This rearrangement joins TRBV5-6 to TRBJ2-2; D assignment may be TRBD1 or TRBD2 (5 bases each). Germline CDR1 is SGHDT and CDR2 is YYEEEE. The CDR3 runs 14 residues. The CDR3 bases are TGTACCAGCAGGGACCGGGCCTACACCGGGGAGCTGTTTTTT. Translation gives CTSRDRAYTGELFF.

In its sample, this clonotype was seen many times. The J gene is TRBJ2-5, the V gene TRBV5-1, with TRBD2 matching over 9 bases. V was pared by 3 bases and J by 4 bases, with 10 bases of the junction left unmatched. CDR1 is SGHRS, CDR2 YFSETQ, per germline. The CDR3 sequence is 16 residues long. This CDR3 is CASSYRGGGAGETQYF. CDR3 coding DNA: TGCGCCAGCAGCTACCGCGGGGGGGGGGCCGGAGAGACCCAGTACTTC.

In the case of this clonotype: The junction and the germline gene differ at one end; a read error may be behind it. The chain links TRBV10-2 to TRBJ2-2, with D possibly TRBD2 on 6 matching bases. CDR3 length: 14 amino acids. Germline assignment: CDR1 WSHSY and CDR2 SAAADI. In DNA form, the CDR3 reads TGCGCGAGCAGTGACCTCTTGACTAGGCTGAAGCTGTGTTTT. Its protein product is CASSDLLTRLKLCF.

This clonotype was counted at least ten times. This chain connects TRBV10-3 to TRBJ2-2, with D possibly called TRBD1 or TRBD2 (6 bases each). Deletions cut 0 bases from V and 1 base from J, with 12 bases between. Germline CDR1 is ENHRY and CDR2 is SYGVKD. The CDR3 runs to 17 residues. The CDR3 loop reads CAISESGGGLNTGELFF. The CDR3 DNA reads TGTGCCATCAGTGAGTCGGGGGGCGGTCTGAACACCGGGGAGCTGTTTTTT.

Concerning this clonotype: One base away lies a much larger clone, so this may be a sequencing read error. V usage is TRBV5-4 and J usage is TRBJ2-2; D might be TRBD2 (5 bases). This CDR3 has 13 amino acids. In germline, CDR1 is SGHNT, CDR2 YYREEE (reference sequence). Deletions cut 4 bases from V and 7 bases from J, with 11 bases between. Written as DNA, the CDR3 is TGTGCCAGCAGCATACCGGGGTTCGGGGAGCTGTTTTTT. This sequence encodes CASSIPGFGELFF. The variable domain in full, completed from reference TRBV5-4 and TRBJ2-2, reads ETGVTQSPTHLIKTRGQQVTLRCSSQSGHNTVSWYQQALGQGPQFIFQYYREEENGRGNFPPRFSGLQFPNYSSELNVNALELDDSALYLCASSIPGFGELFFGEGSRLTVL.

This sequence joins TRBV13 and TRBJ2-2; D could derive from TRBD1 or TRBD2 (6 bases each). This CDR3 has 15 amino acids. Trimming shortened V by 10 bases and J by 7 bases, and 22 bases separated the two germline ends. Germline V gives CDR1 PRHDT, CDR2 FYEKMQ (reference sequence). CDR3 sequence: CAITLTGGAVGELFF. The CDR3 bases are TGTGCCATCACCTTAACCGGGGGCGCCGTCGGGGAGCTGTTTTTT.

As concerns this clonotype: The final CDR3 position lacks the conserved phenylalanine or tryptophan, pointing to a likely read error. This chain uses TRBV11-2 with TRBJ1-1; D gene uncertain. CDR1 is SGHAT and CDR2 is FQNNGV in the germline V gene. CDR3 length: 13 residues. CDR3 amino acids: CASSLKWNTEAFL. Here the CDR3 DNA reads TGCGCCAGCAGCTTAAAGTGGAACACTGAAGCTTTCCTT.

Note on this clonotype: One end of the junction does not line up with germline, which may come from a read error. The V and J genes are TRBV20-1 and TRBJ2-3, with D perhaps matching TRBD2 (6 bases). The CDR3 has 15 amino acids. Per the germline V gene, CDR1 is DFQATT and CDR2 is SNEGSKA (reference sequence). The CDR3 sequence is CSAELRDSSTDKQYF. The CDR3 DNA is TGCAGTGCTGAGCTGCGGGACTCAAGCACAGATAAGCAGTATTTT.